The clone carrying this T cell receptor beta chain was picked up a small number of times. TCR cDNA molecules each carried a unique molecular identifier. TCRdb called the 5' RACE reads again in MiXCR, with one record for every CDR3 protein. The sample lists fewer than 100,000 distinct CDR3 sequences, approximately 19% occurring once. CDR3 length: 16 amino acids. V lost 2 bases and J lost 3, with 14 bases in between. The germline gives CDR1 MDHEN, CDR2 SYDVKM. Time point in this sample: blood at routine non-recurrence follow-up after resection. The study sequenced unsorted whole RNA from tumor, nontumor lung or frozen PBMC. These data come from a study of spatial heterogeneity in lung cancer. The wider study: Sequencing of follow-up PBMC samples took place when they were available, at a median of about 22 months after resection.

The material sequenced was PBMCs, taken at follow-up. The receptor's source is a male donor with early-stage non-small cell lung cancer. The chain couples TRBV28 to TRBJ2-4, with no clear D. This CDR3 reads CASSLTRVPGKNIQYF. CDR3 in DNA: TGTGCCAGCAGTTTAACTCGAGTTCCCGGCAAAAACATTCAGTACTTC.